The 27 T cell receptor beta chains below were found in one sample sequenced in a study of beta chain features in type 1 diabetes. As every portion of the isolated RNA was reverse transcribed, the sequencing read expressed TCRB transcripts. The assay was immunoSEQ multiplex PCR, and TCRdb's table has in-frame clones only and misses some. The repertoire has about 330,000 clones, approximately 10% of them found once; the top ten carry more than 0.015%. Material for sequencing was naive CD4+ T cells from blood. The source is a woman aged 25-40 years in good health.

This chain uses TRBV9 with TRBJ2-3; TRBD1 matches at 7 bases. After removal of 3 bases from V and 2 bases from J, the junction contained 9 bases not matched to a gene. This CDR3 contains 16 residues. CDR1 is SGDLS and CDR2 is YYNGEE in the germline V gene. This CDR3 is CASSARLGQTTDTQYF. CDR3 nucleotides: TGTGCCAGCAGCGCGCGCCTGGGACAGACCACAGATACGCAGTATTTT.

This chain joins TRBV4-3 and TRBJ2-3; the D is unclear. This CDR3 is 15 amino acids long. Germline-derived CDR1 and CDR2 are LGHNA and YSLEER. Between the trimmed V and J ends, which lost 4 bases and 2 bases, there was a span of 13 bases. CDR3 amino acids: CASSRTAGYTDTQYF. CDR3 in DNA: TGCGCCAGCAGCCGCACGGCCGGGTACACAGATACGCAGTATTTT.

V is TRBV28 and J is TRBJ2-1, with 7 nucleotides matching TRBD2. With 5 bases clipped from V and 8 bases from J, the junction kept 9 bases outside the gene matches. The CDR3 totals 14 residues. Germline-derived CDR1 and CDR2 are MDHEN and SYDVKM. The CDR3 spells CASSPLGLVDEQFF. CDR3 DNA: TGTGCCAGCAGTCCCCTAGGACTAGTTGATGAGCAGTTCTTC.

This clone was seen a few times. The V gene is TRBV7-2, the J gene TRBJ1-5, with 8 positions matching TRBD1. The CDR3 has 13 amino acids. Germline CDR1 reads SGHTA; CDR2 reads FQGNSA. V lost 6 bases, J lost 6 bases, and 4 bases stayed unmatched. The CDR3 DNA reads TGTGCCAGCAGTTCACAGGGGGGTCAGCCCCAGCATTTT. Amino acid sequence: CASSSQGGQPQHF.

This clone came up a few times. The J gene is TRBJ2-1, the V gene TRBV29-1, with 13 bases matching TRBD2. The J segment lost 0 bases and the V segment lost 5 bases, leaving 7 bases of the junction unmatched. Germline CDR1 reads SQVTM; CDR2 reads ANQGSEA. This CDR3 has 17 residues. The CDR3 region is CSVSGLAGATSYNEQFF. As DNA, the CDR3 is TGCAGCGTTTCTGGACTAGCGGGAGCCACCTCCTACAATGAGCAGTTCTTC.

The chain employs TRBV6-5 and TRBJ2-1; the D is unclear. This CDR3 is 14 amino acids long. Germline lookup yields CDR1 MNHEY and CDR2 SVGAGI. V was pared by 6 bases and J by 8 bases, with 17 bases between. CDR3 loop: CASSSRARSHEQFF. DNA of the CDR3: TGTGCCAGCAGCTCCCGCGCCCGGAGTCATGAGCAGTTCTTC.

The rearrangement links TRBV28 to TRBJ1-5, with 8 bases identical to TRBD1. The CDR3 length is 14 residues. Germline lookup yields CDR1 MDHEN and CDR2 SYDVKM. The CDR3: CASWPDREYQPQHF. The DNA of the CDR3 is TGTGCAAGCTGGCCGGACAGGGAATATCAGCCCCAGCATTTT.

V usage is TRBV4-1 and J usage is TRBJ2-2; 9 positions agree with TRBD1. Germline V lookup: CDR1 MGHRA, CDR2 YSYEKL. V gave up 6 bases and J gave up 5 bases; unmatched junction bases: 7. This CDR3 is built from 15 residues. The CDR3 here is CASREQGALTGELFF. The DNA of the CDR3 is TGCGCCAGCAGAGAACAGGGGGCGTTGACCGGGGAGCTGTTTTTT.

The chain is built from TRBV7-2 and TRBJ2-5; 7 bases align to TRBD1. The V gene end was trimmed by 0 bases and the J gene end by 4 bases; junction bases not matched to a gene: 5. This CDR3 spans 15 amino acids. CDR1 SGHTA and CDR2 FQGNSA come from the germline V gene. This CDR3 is CASSLASGGGETQYF. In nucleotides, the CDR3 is TGTGCCAGCAGCTTAGCGTCAGGGGGTGGAGAGACCCAGTACTTC.

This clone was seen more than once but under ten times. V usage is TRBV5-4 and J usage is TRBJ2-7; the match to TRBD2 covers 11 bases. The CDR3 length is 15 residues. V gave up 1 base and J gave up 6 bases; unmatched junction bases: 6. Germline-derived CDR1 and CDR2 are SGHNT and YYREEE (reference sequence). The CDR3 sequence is CASSLIKLAGAEQYF. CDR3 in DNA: TGTGCCAGCAGCTTGATTAAACTAGCGGGGGCCGAGCAGTACTTC.

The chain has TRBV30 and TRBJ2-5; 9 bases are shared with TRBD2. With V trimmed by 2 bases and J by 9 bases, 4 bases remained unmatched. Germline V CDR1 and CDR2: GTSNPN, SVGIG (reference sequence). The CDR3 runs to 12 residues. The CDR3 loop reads CAWSTSGQAQYF. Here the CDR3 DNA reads TGTGCCTGGAGTACTAGCGGGCAGGCCCAGTACTTC.

CDR3 region: CASSLALRGELFF. The CDR3 region has the DNA TGTGCCAGCAGCCTGGCCTTGCGCGGGGAGCTGTTTTTT. The chain couples TRBV5-4 to TRBJ2-2; D unclear. The CDR3 totals 13 residues. The ends were cut back, 4 bases at V and 7 bases at J, with 11 bases in the middle. The V gene's germline CDR1 is SGHNT and CDR2 YYREEE (reference sequence).

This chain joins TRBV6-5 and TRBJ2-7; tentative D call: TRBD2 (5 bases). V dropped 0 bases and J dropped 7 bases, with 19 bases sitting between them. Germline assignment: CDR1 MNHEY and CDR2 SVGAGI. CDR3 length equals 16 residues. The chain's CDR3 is CASSYSRSAGVGEQYF. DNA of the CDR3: TGTGCCAGCAGTTACTCGAGATCGGCGGGTGTCGGAGAGCAGTACTTC.

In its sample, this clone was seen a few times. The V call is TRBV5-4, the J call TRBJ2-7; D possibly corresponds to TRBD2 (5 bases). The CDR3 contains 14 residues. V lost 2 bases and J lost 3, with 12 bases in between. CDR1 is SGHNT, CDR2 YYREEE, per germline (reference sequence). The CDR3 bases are TGTGCCAGCAGCTTACGACGAGGACTCTACGAGCAGTACTTC. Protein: CASSLRRGLYEQYF.

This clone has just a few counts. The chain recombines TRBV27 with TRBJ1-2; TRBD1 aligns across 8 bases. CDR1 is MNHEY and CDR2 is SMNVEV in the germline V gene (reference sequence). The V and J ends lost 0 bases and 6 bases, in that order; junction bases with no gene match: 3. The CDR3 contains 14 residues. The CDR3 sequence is CASSLSTGGDGYTF. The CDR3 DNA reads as TGTGCCAGCAGTTTATCCACAGGGGGTGATGGCTACACCTTC.

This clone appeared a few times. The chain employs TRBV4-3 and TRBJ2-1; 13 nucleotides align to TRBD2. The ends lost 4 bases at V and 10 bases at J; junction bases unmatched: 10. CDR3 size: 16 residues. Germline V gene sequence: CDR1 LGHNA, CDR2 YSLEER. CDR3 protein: CASSRPRTSGSVEQFF. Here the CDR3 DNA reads TGCGCCAGCAGCCGACCTAGGACTAGCGGGAGTGTAGAGCAGTTCTTC.

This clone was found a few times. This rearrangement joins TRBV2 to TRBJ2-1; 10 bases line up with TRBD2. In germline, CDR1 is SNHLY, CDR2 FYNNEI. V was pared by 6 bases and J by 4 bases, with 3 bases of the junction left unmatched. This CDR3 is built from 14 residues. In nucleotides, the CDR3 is TGTGCCAGCAGACCGGGACTAGCGTACAATGAGCAGTTCTTC. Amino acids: CASRPGLAYNEQFF.

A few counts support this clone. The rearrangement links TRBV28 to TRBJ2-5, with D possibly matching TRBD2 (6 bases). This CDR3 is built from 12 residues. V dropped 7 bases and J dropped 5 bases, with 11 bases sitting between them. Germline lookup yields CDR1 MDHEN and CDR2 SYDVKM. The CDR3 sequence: CASKLAGETQYF. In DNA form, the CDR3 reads TGTGCCAGCAAGTTGGCGGGGGAGACCCAGTACTTC.

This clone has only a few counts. The CDR3 loop is CASSGSGETQYF. The CDR3 nucleotides are TGTGCCAGCAGTGGGAGTGGGGAGACCCAGTACTTC. This chain joins TRBV6-6 and TRBJ2-5; a weak D match, TRBD2 (5 bases). V lost 5 bases and J 5 bases, leaving 9 bases between the germline ends. CDR1 is MNHNY and CDR2 is SVGAGI in the germline V gene (reference sequence). The CDR3 length is 12 residues.

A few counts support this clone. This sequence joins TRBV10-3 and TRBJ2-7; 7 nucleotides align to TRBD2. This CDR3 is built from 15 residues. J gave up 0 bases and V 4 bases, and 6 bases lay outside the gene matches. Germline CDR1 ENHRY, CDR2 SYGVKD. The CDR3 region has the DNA TGTGCCATCAGTGTACGACTAGCCGACTCCTACGAGCAGTACTTC. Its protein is CAISVRLADSYEQYF.

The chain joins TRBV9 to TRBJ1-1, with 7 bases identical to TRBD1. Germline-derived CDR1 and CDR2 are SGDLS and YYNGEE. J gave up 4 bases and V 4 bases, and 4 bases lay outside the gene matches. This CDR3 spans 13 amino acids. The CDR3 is CASSQGVTTEAFF. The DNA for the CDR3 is TGTGCCAGCAGCCAGGGGGTAACCACTGAAGCTTTCTTT.

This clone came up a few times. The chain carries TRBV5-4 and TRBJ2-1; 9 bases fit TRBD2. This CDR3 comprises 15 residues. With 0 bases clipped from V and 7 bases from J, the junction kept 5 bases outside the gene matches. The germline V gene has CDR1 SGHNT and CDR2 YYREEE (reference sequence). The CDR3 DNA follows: TGTGCCAGCAGCTTGGCCGCAGCGGGAGGAAATGAGCAGTTCTTC. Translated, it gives CASSLAAAGGNEQFF. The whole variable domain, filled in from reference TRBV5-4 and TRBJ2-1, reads ETGVTQSPTHLIKTRGQQVTLRCSSQSGHNTVSWYQQALGQGPQFIFQYYREEENGRGNFPPRFSGLQFPNYSSELNVNALELDDSALYLCASSLAAAGGNEQFFGPGTRLTVL.

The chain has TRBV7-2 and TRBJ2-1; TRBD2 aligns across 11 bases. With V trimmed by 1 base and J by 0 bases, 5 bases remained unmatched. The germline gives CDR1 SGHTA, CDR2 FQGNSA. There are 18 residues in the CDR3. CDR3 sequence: CASSLGLAGGSSYNEQFF. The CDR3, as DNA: TGTGCCAGCAGCTTAGGGCTAGCGGGAGGAAGCTCCTACAATGAGCAGTTCTTC.

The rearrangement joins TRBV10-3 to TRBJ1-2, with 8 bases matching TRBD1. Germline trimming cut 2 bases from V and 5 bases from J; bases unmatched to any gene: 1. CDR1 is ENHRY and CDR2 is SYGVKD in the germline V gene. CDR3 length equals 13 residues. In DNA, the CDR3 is TGTGCCATCAGTGAGGGACAGGGATATGGCTACACCTTC. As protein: CAISEGQGYGYTF.

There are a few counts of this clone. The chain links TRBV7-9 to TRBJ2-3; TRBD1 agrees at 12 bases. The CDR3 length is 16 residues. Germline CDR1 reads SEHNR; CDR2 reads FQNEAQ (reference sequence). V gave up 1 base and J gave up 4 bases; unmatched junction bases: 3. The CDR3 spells CASSLEGTGGADTQYF. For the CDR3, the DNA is TGTGCCAGCAGCTTAGAAGGGACAGGGGGCGCAGATACGCAGTATTTT.

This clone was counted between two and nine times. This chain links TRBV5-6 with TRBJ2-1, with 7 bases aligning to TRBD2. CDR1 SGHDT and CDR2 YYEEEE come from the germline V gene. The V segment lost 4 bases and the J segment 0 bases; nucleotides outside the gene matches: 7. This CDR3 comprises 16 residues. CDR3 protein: CASSPTSASSYNEQFF. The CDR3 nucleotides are TGTGCCAGCAGCCCCACTAGCGCGAGCTCCTACAATGAGCAGTTCTTC.

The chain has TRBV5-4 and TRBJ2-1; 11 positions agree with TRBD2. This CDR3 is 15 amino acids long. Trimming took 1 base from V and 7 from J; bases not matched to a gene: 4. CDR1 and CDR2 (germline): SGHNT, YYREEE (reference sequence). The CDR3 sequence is CASSLLAGGLNEQFF. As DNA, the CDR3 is TGTGCCAGCAGCTTGCTAGCGGGAGGTTTGAATGAGCAGTTCTTC.